These T cell receptor beta chains were read from a single sample in a study of response to subunit inactivated influenza vaccine. Each CDR3 protein is one row after TCRdb ran MiXCR on the RT-PCR reads. The sample shows 200,000 to 300,000 distinct CDR3 sequences, over 9% of them seen only once. The sequenced sample was non-naive T cells sorted from PBMCs, obtained about 14 days before vaccination. Source of these receptors: a man between 45 and 60 years old who received an inactivated influenza vaccine. Both conserved end residues are part of each CDR3. A D gene is named only where the DNA matches it firmly. Clone size is given for some rows only: seen once, a few or many times, or a class if the clone is expanded.

j_call v_call clone_size cdr3_length d_call cdr3_aa cdr3_nt
TRBJ1-1 TRBV5-1 NA 13 TRBD1 CASSLTGGSEAFF TGCGCCAGCAGCTTGACAGGGGGATCTGAAGCTTTCTTT
TRBJ2-1 TRBV6-2/TRBV6-3 NA 19 NA CASSYQTPGLAGWGVEQFF TGTGCCAGCAGTTACCAGACCCCCGGGCTAGCTGGATGGGGGGTTGAGCAGTTCTTC
TRBJ2-1 TRBV12-3/TRBV12-4 few 14 TRBD2 CASSFGGGANEQFF TGTGCCAGCAGTTTTGGCGGGGGGGCCAATGAGCAGTTCTTC
TRBJ2-1 TRBV4-3 NA 14 NA CASSPSRVSNEQFF TGCGCCAGCAGCCCAAGTCGAGTCAGCAATGAGCAGTTCTTC
TRBJ2-3 TRBV7-6 many 15 TRBD2 CASSWPSGRDDTQYF TGTGCCAGCAGCTGGCCTAGCGGGAGGGACGATACGCAGTATTTT
TRBJ2-4 TRBV6-1 NA 13 TRBD2 CASSGTSLGIQYF TGTGCCAGCAGCGGGACTAGTTTAGGCATTCAGTACTTC
TRBJ2-7 TRBV10-1 NA 13 NA CASIGVNRYEQYF TGCGCCAGCATCGGGGTTAATAGGTACGAGCAGTACTTC
TRBJ2-2 TRBV18 few 18 NA CASSPPTPGRKNSGELFF TGTGCCAGCTCACCACCTACTCCGGGTAGAAAAAATTCCGGGGAGCTGTTTTTT
TRBJ2-2 TRBV20-1 NA 15 TRBD1 CSARRPRGQGGELFF TGCAGTGCTAGGCGTCCCAGGGGGCAGGGCGGGGAGCTGTTTTTT
TRBJ2-7 TRBV20-1 NA 14 NA CSARGTFKAYEQYF TGCAGTGCTAGAGGGACATTTAAAGCCTACGAGCAGTACTTC
TRBJ1-2 TRBV5-1 few 15 NA CASSLSRAGADGYTF TGCGCCAGCAGCTTGTCCCGTGCGGGGGCGGATGGCTACACCTTC
TRBJ2-5 TRBV20-1 few 16 NA CSAHPGSGRTGKTQYF TGCAGTGCCCACCCCGGGAGCGGGCGGACGGGGAAGACCCAGTACTTC
TRBJ1-1 TRBV29-1 many 10 TRBD1 CSAGTAEAFF TGCAGCGCCGGGACAGCTGAAGCTTTCTTT
TRBJ1-5 TRBV27 many 17 TRBD1 CASSLSLPTGDEQPQHF TGTGCCAGCAGCCTCTCCCTCCCGACAGGGGACGAACAGCCCCAGCATTTT
TRBJ2-3 TRBV2 NA 15 NA CASSGLSLSTDTQYF TGTGCCAGCAGTGGGCTCAGCCTTAGCACAGATACGCAGTATTTT
TRBJ2-3 TRBV12-3/TRBV12-4 many 12 NA CASSQFTDTQYF TGTGCCAGCAGTCAATTCACAGATACGCAGTATTTT
TRBJ1-2 TRBV6-2/TRBV6-3 few 13 NA CASSYLGDGGYTF TGTGCCAGCAGTTATTTGGGGGATGGTGGCTACACCTTC